The rows below give T cell receptor beta chains drawn from one sample of a study of T cell responses to AZD1222 COVID-19 vaccine. Using immunoSEQ multiplex PCR, the repertoire was profiled, and TCRdb retains in-frame clones only, with some absent. The table lists some 150,000 clones, about 93% of them singletons. The sequencing used peripheral blood, collected on day 0 of AZD1222 vaccination. These receptors were taken from an adult in good health. The conserved cysteine and the conserved F or W are not part of the CDR3 here. The D gene is left open where the match is weak. Clone size is shown for a subset of rows, as once, few, many or a class of expanded clone.

J gene | D gene | clone size | V gene | CDR3 protein
TRBJ2-1 | NA | NA | TRBV9 | ASRSNNEQF
TRBJ1-2 | NA | NA | TRBV4-1 | ASSQDAANGYT
TRBJ2-3 | TRBD2 | NA | TRBV3-1/TRBV3-2 | ASSQGGEADTQY
TRBJ2-1 | TRBD2 | NA | TRBV30 | AWSFAGVDNEQF
TRBJ2-3 | TRBD2 | few | TRBV19 | ASSITSGSFDTQY
TRBJ2-5 | TRBD2 | NA | TRBV6-2/TRBV6-3 | ASSYRRGEETQY
TRBJ1-2 | NA | NA | TRBV20-1 | SAKGVQGYT
TRBJ2-1 | NA | NA | TRBV3-1/TRBV3-2 | ASSPRVGRFEQF
TRBJ1-1 | NA | NA | TRBV7-9 | ASIPGHMNTEAF
TRBJ2-3 | NA | NA | TRBV19 | ASSMAYLSRDDTQY
TRBJ1-6 | TRBD1 | once | TRBV18 | ASSPGQNSPLH
TRBJ2-1 | TRBD2 | NA | TRBV5-6 | ASSFTSGSNEQF
TRBJ2-7 | TRBD2 | NA | TRBV11-3 | ATLSGATFYEQY
TRBJ1-5 | NA | NA | TRBV28 | ASRWSGDQPQH
TRBJ2-1 | NA | NA | TRBV7-9 | ASSLALGREQF
TRBJ2-7 | TRBD1 | NA | TRBV19 | ASSPRDRASYEQY
TRBJ1-5 | NA | NA | TRBV5-5 | ASSLVGGNQPQH
TRBJ1-3 | TRBD1 | once | TRBV4-1 | ASSHPPTGTGAFAIY
TRBJ1-5 | TRBD1 | NA | TRBV28 | ASYQGQRLFSNQPQH
TRBJ2-5 | NA | once | TRBV28 | ASSLPGAQETQY
TRBJ2-3 | TRBD2 | NA | TRBV30 | AWSVSLAARY
TRBJ1-1 | NA | NA | TRBV19 | ASSAGGTEAF
TRBJ2-1 | NA | NA | TRBV6-5 | ASSYGNNEQF
TRBJ1-1 | NA | NA | TRBV12-5 | ASGLVLGARNTEAF
TRBJ1-2 | NA | NA | TRBV7-9 | ASSPTYREGYT
TRBJ2-7 | TRBD2 | NA | TRBV7-2 | ASSLIAGGTYEQY
TRBJ1-1 | TRBD1 | NA | TRBV5-8 | ASSWGQSYTEAF
TRBJ2-3 | TRBD2 | NA | TRBV4-1 | ASSQDSSSGRTDTQY
TRBJ2-4 | NA | NA | TRBV15 | ATSPGWQRDQNIQY
TRBJ1-2 | NA | NA | TRBV15 | ATSRETGGDGYT
TRBJ2-5 | NA | NA | TRBV5-4 | ASSTYDRRETQY
TRBJ2-5 | NA | NA | TRBV7-2 | ASSFSQEETQY
TRBJ2-7 | TRBD2 | once | TRBV4-2 | ASSQAPAGTMADEQY
TRBJ2-7 | NA | NA | TRBV5-5 | ASSPRRGSYEQY
TRBJ1-1 | NA | NA | TRBV27 | ASSFGPGTEAF
TRBJ2-6 | NA | NA | TRBV28 | ASRPTPASGANVLT
TRBJ1-4 | TRBD1 | few | TRBV6-5 | ASRTMTGNEKLF
TRBJ2-3 | NA | NA | TRBV24-1 | ATSDFAERGRDTQY
TRBJ2-1 | TRBD2 | NA | TRBV6-5 | ASSWTSGNYNEQF
TRBJ1-2 | TRBD1 | NA | TRBV10-3 | AISTGVHDYGYT
TRBJ2-2 | NA | NA | TRBV10-3 | AIRDSITGELF
TRBJ2-2 | NA | NA | TRBV24-1 | ATSDWATGELF